The clone carrying this TCR beta chain was counted at least ten times. The CDR3 is made up of 14 amino acids. V was cut by 4 bases and J by 6 bases, with 13 bases left in between. Per the germline V gene, CDR1 is SGHTA and CDR2 is FQGNSA. The source of the sample is a study of T cells in Graves' hyperthyroidism and ophthalmopathy. At the level of the study: The initial diagnosis was the point when peripheral blood was collected, ahead of any treatment.

The PBMCs were sourced from fresh peripheral blood (about 9.7 ml). Authors of the study amplified TCR beta CDR3 regions from RNA transcripts. HTBI primers were employed in a first-round RT-PCR of the TCR CDR3. TCRdb redid the calling of the multiplex PCR reads with MiXCR, one entry per CDR3 protein. The sample carries approximately 690,000 distinct CDR3 sequences, about 14% recorded once. The source is a woman in her 50s with Graves' ophthalmopathy. Material: blood. This chain connects TRBV7-2 to TRBJ2-1; D is perhaps TRBD2 (6 bases). The CDR3 bases are TGTGCCAGCAGCTCAAAGGGCGGGATCAATGAGCAGTTCTTC. This encodes CASSSKGGINEQFF. The variable domain in full, with the rest retrieved from reference TRBV7-2 and TRBJ2-1, is GAGVSQSPSNKVTEKGKDVELRCDPISGHTALYWYRQSLGQGLEFLIYFQGNSAPDKSGLPSDRFSAERTGGSVSTLTIQRTQQEDSAVYLCASSSKGGINEQFFGPGTRLTVL.